The 23 T cell receptor beta chains reported below all come from one sample, sequenced in a study of cytomegalovirus exposure and HLA in healthy donors. Libraries were prepared by immunoSEQ multiplex PCR; TCRdb keeps only in-frame clonotypes and omits some of them. This sample has 150,000 to 160,000 clones, with approximately 86% found just once. The sample taken for sequencing was PBMCs. These receptors all stem from a man aged 18-30 years in good health and CMV-seropositive.

V gene TRBV5-1 combines with J gene TRBJ2-7; D gene uncertain. This CDR3 is 16 amino acids long. Germline CDR1 reads SGHRS; CDR2 reads YFSETQ. The germline V and J ends were trimmed by 2 bases and 0 bases, with 15 bases remaining between them. CDR3 sequence reads: CASSLSNPPGSYEQYF. For the CDR3, the DNA is TGCGCCAGCAGCTTATCCAACCCCCCAGGCTCCTACGAGCAGTACTTC.

This clone showed up just once. The chain recombines TRBV7-9 with TRBJ1-2; no clear D. Per germline, CDR1 SEHNR and CDR2 FQNEAQ (reference sequence). Trimming pared 5 bases from V and 2 bases from J, leaving 15 bases between. This CDR3 spans 15 amino acids. This CDR3 reads CASSPPPGGNYGYTF. CDR3 DNA: TGTGCCAGCAGCCCCCCACCCGGCGGGAACTATGGCTACACCTTC.

This chain links TRBV7-2 with TRBJ2-1; TRBD2 matches 10 bases. The V segment lost 7 bases and the J segment 5 bases; nucleotides outside the gene matches: 5. Germline V lookup: CDR1 SGHTA, CDR2 FQGNSA. The CDR3 covers 14 residues. The chain's CDR3 is CASTPGLANNEQFF. In nucleotides, the CDR3 is TGTGCCAGCACCCCGGGACTAGCGAACAATGAGCAGTTCTTC.

This clone was observed once. The chain combines TRBV10-3 with TRBJ2-3; the D gene is possibly TRBD2 (7 bases). V dropped 4 bases and J dropped 4 bases, with 15 bases sitting between them. The germline gives CDR1 ENHRY, CDR2 SYGVKD. The CDR3 is 15 amino acids. The CDR3 DNA sequence: TGTGCCATCAGTGGAGGGGGGGACTACTCAGATACGCAGTATTTT. Amino acid sequence: CAISGGGDYSDTQYF.

The V call is TRBV2, the J call TRBJ2-7; the match to TRBD1 covers 11 bases. CDR1 is SNHLY and CDR2 is FYNNEI in the germline V gene. The J segment lost 2 bases and the V segment lost 0 bases, leaving 3 bases of the junction unmatched. The CDR3 is made up of 16 amino acids. The CDR3 loop reads CASSEAGQGVPYEQYF. CDR3 DNA: TGTGCCAGCAGTGAAGCGGGACAGGGGGTACCCTACGAGCAGTACTTC. Full variable domain (missing parts from reference TRBV2 and TRBJ2-7): EPEVTQTPSHQVTQMGQEVILRCVPISNHLYFYWYRQILGQKVEFLVSFYNNEISEKSEIFDDQFSVERPDGSNFTLKIRSTKLEDSAMYFCASSEAGQGVPYEQYFGPGTRLTVT.

The chain uses TRBV7-2 and TRBJ2-7, with 8 bases lining up with TRBD2. CDR1 is SGHTA and CDR2 is FQGNSA in the germline V gene. V lost 1 base and J lost 2; bases outside the gene matches: 7. This CDR3 is built from 16 residues. The CDR3 DNA follows: TGTGCCAGCAGCTTAGGGTCTAGCGGGTTGGCCTACGAGCAGTACTTC. This encodes CASSLGSSGLAYEQYF.

The genes are TRBV27 and TRBJ2-3; a weak D match, TRBD1 (6 bases). The CDR3 sequence is 13 residues long. The germline V gene encodes CDR1 MNHEY and CDR2 SMNVEV (reference sequence). V was clipped by 4 bases and J by 6 bases, with 11 bases between them. The CDR3 nucleotides are TGTGCCAGCAGTTACAGGGCATGGGATACGCAGTATTTT. Amino acids: CASSYRAWDTQYF.

The chain links TRBV18 to TRBJ2-5, with a tentative D call TRBD1 (7 bases). Germline CDR1 reads KGHSH; CDR2 reads LQKENI. CDR3 length: 15 residues. V was cut by 3 bases and J by 5 bases, with 16 bases left in between. CDR3 sequence (DNA): TGTGCCAGCTCACCTGATGGAGGGGGCGCGGAGACCCAGTACTTC. It encodes CASSPDGGGAETQYF.

This chain joins TRBV18 and TRBJ2-7, with 14 positions matching TRBD2. The length of the CDR3 is 15 residues. Germline CDR1 reads KGHSH; CDR2 reads LQKENI. V dropped 4 bases and J dropped 10; count of bases not matched to a gene: 9. In DNA, the CDR3 is TGTGCCAGCTCACGGACTAGCGGGGGGCCGTCCGTTCAGTACTTC. Translating gives CASSRTSGGPSVQYF.

To note about this clone: The sample carries other DNA sequences with the same CDR3. The chain couples TRBV6-1 to TRBJ2-7; weak D call: TRBD2 (6 bases). The V and J ends lost 6 bases and 1 base respectively, with 13 bases between them. The CDR3 is 14 residues long. CDR1 and CDR2 from the germline V gene are MNHNS and SASEGT. The CDR3 is CASSGRGASYEQYF. CDR3 in DNA: TGTGCCAGCAGCGGGAGAGGGGCTTCCTACGAGCAGTACTTC.

The genes are TRBV23-1 and TRBJ2-1; D may be TRBD2 (5 bases). TRBV23-1 is assigned to the ORF class and has an uncertain function. The CDR3 length is 16 residues. The ends were cut back, 4 bases at V and 0 bases at J, with 13 bases in the middle. The CDR3 sequence is CASSPPKRCSYNEQFF. In DNA, the CDR3 is TGCGCCAGCAGTCCCCCCAAGCGGTGCTCCTACAATGAGCAGTTCTTC.

The chain is built from TRBV6-5 and TRBJ2-3; possible D gene TRBD1, 6 bases. In germline, CDR1 is MNHEY, CDR2 SVGAGI. V lost 6 bases, J lost 6 bases, and 16 bases lay in between. There are 14 residues in the CDR3. Written as DNA, the CDR3 is TGTGCCAGCAGCCTCGACAGGCTTCCGGATACGCAGTATTTT. Translated, it gives CASSLDRLPDTQYF.

The chain joins TRBV6-6 to TRBJ1-2, with TRBD1 identical over 7 bases. The CDR3 sequence is 13 residues long. Per germline, CDR1 MNHNY and CDR2 SVGAGI (reference sequence). V shed 6 bases, J shed 4 bases, and the junction held 5 bases outside the gene matches. CDR3 protein: CASRPTGAYGYTF. CDR3 DNA sequence: TGTGCCAGCAGACCCACAGGGGCCTATGGCTACACCTTC.

This clone was seen just once. In nucleotides, the CDR3 is TGTGCCAGCAGCTTAGACCGGGGGGGCGAGATGGGCACAGATACGCAGTATTTT. Encoded protein: CASSLDRGGEMGTDTQYF. The chain couples TRBV13 to TRBJ2-3; 8 nucleotides line up with TRBD2. CDR1 and CDR2 (germline): PRHDT, FYEKMQ (reference sequence). The CDR3 length is 18 residues. Unmatched junction bases numbered 10, after V lost 1 base and J lost 1 base.

The chain carries TRBV5-1 and TRBJ1-2; D is unclear. CDR1 and CDR2 from the germline V gene are SGHRS and YFSETQ. There are 15 residues in the CDR3. V lost 7 bases to trimming and J lost 3 bases, with 19 bases between them. The CDR3 protein is CASRIFSNRDYGYTF. Here the CDR3 DNA reads TGCGCCAGCCGCATTTTCTCAAACCGGGACTATGGCTACACCTTC.

This chain joins TRBV4-1 and TRBJ2-1; D is ambiguous. V was trimmed by 0 bases and J by 0 bases, leaving 15 bases between them. The CDR3 contains 18 residues. Per germline, CDR1 MGHRA and CDR2 YSYEKL. Here the CDR3 DNA reads TGCGCCAGCAGCCAAGATCCGAGACTCGATAGCTCCTACAATGAGCAGTTCTTC. Residues: CASSQDPRLDSSYNEQFF.

The V gene is TRBV7-2, the J gene TRBJ2-7; TRBD1 agrees at 10 bases. CDR3 size: 15 residues. CDR1 is SGHTA, CDR2 FQGNSA, per germline. The ends lost 5 bases at V and 5 bases at J; junction bases unmatched: 9. CDR3 DNA sequence: TGTGCCAGCAGCCCCTTGGGGACAGGGGACAACGAGCAGTACTTC. Encoded protein: CASSPLGTGDNEQYF.

There are a few counts of this clone. This chain uses TRBV2 with TRBJ1-6; 7 bases match TRBD1. Germline values: CDR1 SNHLY, CDR2 FYNNEI. The V segment lost 5 bases and the J segment 7 bases; nucleotides outside the gene matches: 11. The CDR3 runs 16 residues. CDR3 sequence (DNA): TGTGCCAGCAGTCTCCGGACAGGAATGCGCAATTCACCCCTCCACTTT. Its protein product is CASSLRTGMRNSPLHF.

The chain is built from TRBV19 and TRBJ1-2; D not certain. The germline gives CDR1 LNHDA, CDR2 SQIVND (reference sequence). The CDR3 loop spans 12 amino acids. V lost 3 bases and J 3 bases, leaving 5 bases between the germline ends. The CDR3 loop is CASSMADYGYTF. The CDR3 DNA reads TGTGCCAGTAGTATGGCCGACTATGGCTACACCTTC.

The chain carries TRBV29-1 and TRBJ2-1; TRBD2 agrees at 8 bases. The CDR3 is 15 residues long. Trimming at V came to 2 bases and at J to 5 bases, leaving 8 bases not matched to a gene. Germline-derived CDR1 and CDR2 are SQVTM and ANQGSEA. CDR3 sequence reads: CSVELAGTGDNEQFF. The CDR3 DNA is TGCAGCGTTGAATTAGCGGGGACTGGAGACAATGAGCAGTTCTTC.

The chain recombines TRBV6-1 with TRBJ2-1; D might be TRBD2 (6 bases). The CDR3 has 14 residues. Deletions cut 5 bases from V and 6 bases from J, with 14 bases between. Germline V CDR1 and CDR2: MNHNS, SASEGT. Here the CDR3 reads CASSREQGLNEQFF. The CDR3 DNA sequence: TGTGCCAGCAGTCGGGAGCAAGGACTCAATGAGCAGTTCTTC.

The rearrangement joins TRBV2 to TRBJ2-3, with a tentative D call TRBD2 (6 bases). Trimming removed 6 bases from V and 11 bases from J, with 18 bases in between. The length of the CDR3 is 13 residues. CDR1 SNHLY and CDR2 FYNNEI come from the germline V gene. In DNA, the CDR3 is TGTGCCAGCAGGGAACCGAGCAGGGAGGTGCAGTATTTT. Its protein is CASREPSREVQYF.

The chain employs TRBV2 and TRBJ2-7; 7 bases line up with TRBD1. This CDR3 comprises 15 residues. From germline, CDR1 is SNHLY and CDR2 FYNNEI. With V trimmed by 2 bases and J by 4 bases, 8 bases remained unmatched. As DNA, the CDR3 is TGTGCCAGCAGTGAATTCAGGACAGGAAGGTACGAGCAGTACTTC. Translated: CASSEFRTGRYEQYF.